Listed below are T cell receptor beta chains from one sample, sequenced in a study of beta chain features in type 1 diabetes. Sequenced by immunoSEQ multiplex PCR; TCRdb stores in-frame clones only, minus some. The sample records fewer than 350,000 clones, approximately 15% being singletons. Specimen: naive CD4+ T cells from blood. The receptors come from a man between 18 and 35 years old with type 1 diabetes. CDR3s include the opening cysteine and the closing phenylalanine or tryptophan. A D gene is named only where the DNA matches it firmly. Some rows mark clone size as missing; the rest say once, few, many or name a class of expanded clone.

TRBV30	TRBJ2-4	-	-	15	TGTGCCTGGAGCGGGAAGACACTAGCCAAAAACATTCAGTACTTC	CAWSGKTLAKNIQYF
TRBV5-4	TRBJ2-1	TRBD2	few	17	TGTGCCAGCAGCTTGCCCATAGCGGGAGGGCCACGGTATGAGCAGTTCTTC	CASSLPIAGGPRYEQFF
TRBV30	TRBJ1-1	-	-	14	TGTGCCTGGAGTAAACACCCAGAGAACACTGAAGCTTTCTTT	CAWSKHPENTEAFF
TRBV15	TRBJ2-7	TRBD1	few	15	TGTGCCACCAGCGCCGGGACAGGCGTACCTAGCGAGCAGTACTTC	CATSAGTGVPSEQYF
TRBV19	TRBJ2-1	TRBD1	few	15	TGTGCCAGTAGTCCCTCAGGGGGCACCTACAATGAGCAGTTCTTC	CASSPSGGTYNEQFF
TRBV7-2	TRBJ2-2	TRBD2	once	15	TGTGCCAGCAGCTTAGCACAGCGGGGGCCCGGGGAGCTGTTTTTT	CASSLAQRGPGELFF
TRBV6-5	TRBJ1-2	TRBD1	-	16	TGTGCCAGCAGTTACTCGGTCACCGGGACAGTCTATGGCTACACCTTC	CASSYSVTGTVYGYTF
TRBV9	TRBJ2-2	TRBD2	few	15	TGTGCCAGCAGCGTAGTCGGGAGGACCACCGGGGAGCTGTTTTTT	CASSVVGRTTGELFF
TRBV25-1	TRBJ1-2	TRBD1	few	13	TGTGCCACGAACAGGGGTCCTAACTATGGCTACACCTTC	CATNRGPNYGYTF
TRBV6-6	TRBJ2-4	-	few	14	TGTGCCAGCAGCCGTCGACCCGCGGAGGGCATTCAGTACTTC	CASSRRPAEGIQYF
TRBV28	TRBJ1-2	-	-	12	TGTGCCAGCAGTTTAAACGAACATAGCTACACCTTC	CASSLNEHSYTF
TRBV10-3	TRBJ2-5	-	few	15	TGTGCCATCAGTCAGACAGCGCACACCCAAGAGACCCAGTACTTC	CAISQTAHTQETQYF
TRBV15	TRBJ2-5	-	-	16	TGTGCCACCAGCAGCCCGGGAGTAGGAGTCAGGGAGACCCAGTACTTC	CATSSPGVGVRETQYF
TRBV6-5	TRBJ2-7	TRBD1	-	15	TGTGCCAGCAGATTTACCGGGACAGGGGGCTGGGAGCAGTACTTC	CASRFTGTGGWEQYF
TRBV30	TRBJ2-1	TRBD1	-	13	TGTGCCTGGAGTGCGGACAGGTACAATGAGCAGTTCTTC	CAWSADRYNEQFF
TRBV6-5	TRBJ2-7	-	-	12	TGTGCCAGCGGGCGGGCTTCCTACGAGCAGTACTTC	CASGRASYEQYF
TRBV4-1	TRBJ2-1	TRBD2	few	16	TGCGCCAGCAGCCAAGGTAGGGCTAGCGGGAACAATGAGCAGTTCTTC	CASSQGRASGNNEQFF
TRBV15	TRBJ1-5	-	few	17	TGTGCCACCAGCAGAGATCTGGTAGAGGCGAGGCGTCAGCCCCAGCATTTT	CATSRDLVEARRQPQHF
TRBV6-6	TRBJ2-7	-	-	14	TGTGCCAGCAGTTACTCTGGACAACCCTTCGAGCAGTACTTC	CASSYSGQPFEQYF
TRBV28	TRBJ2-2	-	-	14	TGTGCCAGCCGCGTGGGGGGGCGCTCGGGGGAGCTGTTTTTT	CASRVGGRSGELFF
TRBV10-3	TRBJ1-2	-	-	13	TGTGCCATCACCGACGGTGGAGACTATGGCTACACCTTC	CAITDGGDYGYTF
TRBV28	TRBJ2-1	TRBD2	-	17	TGTGCCAGCAGTTTATTCGTCCTAGCGGGACTCTACAATGAGCAGTTCTTC	CASSLFVLAGLYNEQFF
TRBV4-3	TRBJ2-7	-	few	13	TGCGCCAGCAGCATACACACAGGGAACGAGCAGTACTTC	CASSIHTGNEQYF
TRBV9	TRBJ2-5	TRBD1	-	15	TGTGCCAGCAGCGCACGGACAGGGGGCCAAGAGACCCAGTACTTC	CASSARTGGQETQYF
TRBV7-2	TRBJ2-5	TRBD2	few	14	TGTGCCAGCGGGAGAGCGGGGGGGCATGAGACCCAGTACTTC	CASGRAGGHETQYF
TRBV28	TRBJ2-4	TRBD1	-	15	TGTGCCAGCAGTTTGGGACAGCTAGCCAAAAACATTCAGTACTTC	CASSLGQLAKNIQYF
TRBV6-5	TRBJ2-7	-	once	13	TGTGCCAGCAGTACGGGACACCGCTACGAGCAGTACTTC	CASSTGHRYEQYF
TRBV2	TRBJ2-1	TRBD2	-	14	TGTGCCAGCAGGACCGGGCGGGGGGTTGGTGAGCAGTTCTTC	CASRTGRGVGEQFF
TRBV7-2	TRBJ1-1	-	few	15	TGTGCCAGCAGCTTAGAAACACTGGGGGGCACTGAAGCTTTCTTT	CASSLETLGGTEAFF
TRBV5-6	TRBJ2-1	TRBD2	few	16	TGTGCCAGCAGCTCTCACCTAGCGGGAGGGTACAATGAGCAGTTCTTC	CASSSHLAGGYNEQFF
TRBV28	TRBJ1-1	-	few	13	TGTGCCAGCAGCCCACCTATGAACACTGAAGCTTTCTTT	CASSPPMNTEAFF
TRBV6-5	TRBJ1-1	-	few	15	TGTGCCAGCAGTTACTGGGCCGCCGTTGGGACTGAAGCTTTCTTT	CASSYWAAVGTEAFF
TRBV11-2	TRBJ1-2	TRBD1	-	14	TGTGCCAGCAGCTTACGGCAGGGGGCAAGTGGCTACACCTTC	CASSLRQGASGYTF
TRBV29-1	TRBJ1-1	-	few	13	TGCAGCGTCGCAGGGGTAATGAACACTGAAGCTTTCTTT	CSVAGVMNTEAFF
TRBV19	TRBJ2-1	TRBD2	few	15	TGTGCCAGTAGTGTTAGCGGGAGGGCCGCCAATGAGCAGTTCTTC	CASSVSGRAANEQFF
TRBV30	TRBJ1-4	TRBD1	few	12	TGTGCCTGGAACAGGGGGCCTGAAAAACTGTTTTTT	CAWNRGPEKLFF
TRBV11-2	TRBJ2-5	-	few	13	TGTGCCAGCAGCTTATCCTTCTTGGAGACCCAGTACTTC	CASSLSFLETQYF
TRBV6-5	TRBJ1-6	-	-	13	TGTGCCAGCACGAGCTCCTATAATTCACCCCTCCACTTT	CASTSSYNSPLHF
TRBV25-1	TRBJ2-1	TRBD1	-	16	TGTGCCAGCAGTGACCCCTCCGGGACAGGGGTCAATGAGCAGTTCTTC	CASSDPSGTGVNEQFF
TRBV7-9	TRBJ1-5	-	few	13	TGTGCCAGCAGCCCCTCAGGTGGTCAGCCCCAGCATTTT	CASSPSGGQPQHF
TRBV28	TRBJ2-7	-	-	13	TGTGCCAGCAGGGGCTTGAGCTCCTACGAGCAGTACTTC	CASRGLSSYEQYF
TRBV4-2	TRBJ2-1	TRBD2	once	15	TGTGCCAGCAGCCAAGGGGGACTAGCGAGTGGTGAGCAGTTCTTC	CASSQGGLASGEQFF
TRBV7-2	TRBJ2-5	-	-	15	TGTGCCAGCAGCTTAGGCGCAGGGGGGCAAGAGACCCAGTACTTC	CASSLGAGGQETQYF
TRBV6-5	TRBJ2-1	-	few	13	TGTGCCAGCACGCCACGGTACTACAATGAGCAGTTCTTC	CASTPRYYNEQFF
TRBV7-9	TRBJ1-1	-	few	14	TGTGCCAGCAGCCCGCGGGGGGATTCAACTGAAGCTTTCTTT	CASSPRGDSTEAFF
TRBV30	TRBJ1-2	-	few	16	TGTGCCTGGAGTGCCACCGGCAGGCGATTTAACTATGGCTACACCTTC	CAWSATGRRFNYGYTF
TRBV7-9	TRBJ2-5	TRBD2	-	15	TGTGCCAGCAGCCGACTAGCGGGAGGCCCAGAGACCCAGTACTTC	CASSRLAGGPETQYF
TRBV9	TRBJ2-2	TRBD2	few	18	TGTGCCAGCAGCGTAGCCCCGGGGGGGTTCGCGAACACCGGGGAGCTGTTTTTT	CASSVAPGGFANTGELFF
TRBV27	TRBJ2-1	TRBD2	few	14	TGTGCCAGCACTAGCGGGTCAAGGAACAATGAGCAGTTCTTC	CASTSGSRNNEQFF
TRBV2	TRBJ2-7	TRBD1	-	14	TGTGCCAGCAGTGGGACAGGGGGGGTCTACGAGCAGTACTTC	CASSGTGGVYEQYF
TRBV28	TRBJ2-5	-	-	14	TGTGCCAGCAGTTTTCTGGGGGGTTTGGAGACCCAGTACTTC	CASSFLGGLETQYF
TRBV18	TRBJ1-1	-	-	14	TGTGCCAGCTCACCAGATGGCCTCAACCTAGGAGCTTTCTTT	CASSPDGLNLGAFF
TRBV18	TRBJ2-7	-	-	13	TGTGCCAGCTCACCCTTAGACAGCCCCGAGCAGTACTTC	CASSPLDSPEQYF
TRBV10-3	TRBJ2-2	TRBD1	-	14	TGTGCCACACGAGGGGACAGGGTCACCGGGGAGCTGTTTTTT	CATRGDRVTGELFF
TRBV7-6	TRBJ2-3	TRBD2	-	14	TGTGCCGTCGAGCGGGGGCCTAGCACAGATACGCAGTATTTT	CAVERGPSTDTQYF
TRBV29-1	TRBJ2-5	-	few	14	TGCAGCGTCCGCTACAGGGTAGGGGGAGAGACCCAGTACTTC	CSVRYRVGGETQYF
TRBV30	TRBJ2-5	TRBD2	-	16	TGTGCCTGGAGGAACCCTAGCGGGGGAATCCAAGAGACCCAGTACTTC	CAWRNPSGGIQETQYF